Listed below are T cell receptor beta chains from one sample, sequenced in a study of blood T cells in healthy people across ages. Each CDR3 protein is one row after TCRdb ran MiXCR on the 5' RACE reads. The data contain 1,300,000 or so distinct CDR3 sequences, roughly 60% of them singletons. Sequencing was carried out using blood. These TCRs come from a man between 18 and 29 years old in good health. CDR3s include the opening cysteine and the closing phenylalanine or tryptophan. The D gene is left open where the match is weak. The listing skips clone size in some rows; elsewhere it reads once, few, many or a size class.

NA	NA	TRBJ2-1	TRBV11-3	CASSLGWGYNEQFF	TGTGCCAGCAGCTTAGGATGGGGTTACAATGAGCAGTTCTTC
NA	NA	TRBJ1-1	TRBV7-9	CASGDMGNTEAFF	TGTGCCAGCGGTGACATGGGAAACACTGAAGCTTTCTTT
NA	TRBD2	TRBJ2-5	TRBV7-2	CASSPGTSWGTQYF	TGTGCCAGCAGCCCCGGGACTAGCTGGGGGACCCAGTACTTC
NA	NA	TRBJ2-2	TRBV15	CATSREQGLLTGELFF	TGTGCCACCAGCAGAGAACAGGGATTGCTCACCGGGGAGCTGTTTTTT
NA	TRBD1	TRBJ1-2	TRBV4-1	CASSQTQGALYGYTF	TGCGCCAGCAGCCAAACACAGGGGGCCCTCTATGGCTACACCTTC
NA	TRBD2	TRBJ2-1	TRBV2	CVRGTSGSNEQFF	TGTGTCAGAGGGACTAGCGGCTCCAATGAGCAGTTCTTC
NA	NA	TRBJ2-6	TRBV11-2	CASSLAGGPGANVLTF	TGTGCCAGCAGCTTAGCTGGGGGACCTGGGGCCAACGTCCTGACTTTC
NA	TRBD2	TRBJ2-1	TRBV9	CASSVSEREYKYNEQFF	TGTGCCAGCAGCGTATCCGAGCGGGAGTATAAATACAATGAGCAGTTCTTC
few	TRBD2	TRBJ2-5	TRBV4-3	CASSQEPGLAGSETQYF	TGCGCCAGCAGCCAAGAACCGGGACTAGCGGGGTCCGAGACCCAGTACTTC
NA	NA	TRBJ1-4	TRBV4-1	CASSQDGAGSNEKLFF	TGCGCCAGCAGCCAAGATGGGGCGGGGTCTAATGAAAAACTGTTTTTT
NA	NA	TRBJ2-7	TRBV5-1	CASSLDPRTSDYEQYF	TGCGCCAGCAGCTTGGACCCAAGGACATCTGACTACGAGCAGTACTTC
NA	NA	TRBJ2-7	TRBV27	CASRNLGGSYEQYF	TGTGCCAGCCGAAATCTGGGGGGAAGCTACGAGCAGTACTTC
NA	NA	TRBJ2-7	TRBV27	CASSLEGGLSYEQYF	TGTGCCAGCAGTTTAGAGGGGGGCTTATCCTACGAGCAGTACTTC
NA	NA	TRBJ1-5	TRBV20-1	CSARDVKHDGSQPQHF	TGCAGTGCTAGAGATGTGAAACATGACGGATCTCAGCCCCAGCATTTT
NA	NA	TRBJ2-7	TRBV10-3	CAISHSQDEQYF	TGTGCCATCAGCCACTCCCAGGACGAGCAGTACTTC
NA	TRBD1	TRBJ1-5	TRBV12-5	CASGAGQGDQPQHF	TGTGCTAGTGGTGCGGGACAGGGCGATCAGCCCCAGCATTTT
NA	NA	TRBJ2-7	TRBV18	CASSPPPGQVRDEQYF	TGTGCCAGCTCACCACCACCAGGGCAGGTGAGAGACGAGCAGTACTTC
few	NA	TRBJ2-4	TRBV25-1	CASSVSGPRRGEQYF	TGTGCCAGCAGTGTTTCGGGACCGAGAAGAGGGGAGCAGTACTTC
NA	TRBD1	TRBJ2-1	TRBV5-1	CASRGPTGYDEQFF	TGCGCCTCAAGGGGCCCGACAGGGTATGATGAGCAGTTCTTC
NA	TRBD2	TRBJ2-3	TRBV2	CASRNAGVGTDTQYF	TGTGCCAGCCGAAACGCGGGAGTGGGCACAGATACGCAGTATTTT
NA	TRBD1	TRBJ2-6	TRBV7-9	CESQKFRGQGTLAGANVLTF	TGTGAGTCGCAAAAATTTCGGGGACAGGGAACACTCGCTGGGGCCAACGTCCTGACTTTC
NA	NA	TRBJ2-4	TRBV6-2/TRBV6-3	CASGGTLAKNIQYF	TGTGCCAGCGGGGGGACGTTAGCCAAAAACATTCAGTACTTC
NA	NA	TRBJ1-6	TRBV25-1	CASSRDTINSYNSPLHF	TGTGCCAGCAGCCGGGACACTATAAACTCCTATAATTCACCCCTCCACTTT
NA	TRBD1	TRBJ2-2	TRBV7-2	CASQGTGGTGELFF	TGTGCCAGCCAAGGGACAGGAGGCACCGGGGAGCTGTTTTTT
NA	NA	TRBJ2-7	TRBV7-2	CASLVGGRSSYNEQYF	TGTGCCAGCCTGGTTGGGGGGAGGAGCTCCTACAATGAGCAGTACTTC
once	TRBD1	TRBJ1-3	TRBV3-1	CASSQTGGYTGNTIYF	TGTGCCAGCAGCCAGACAGGGGGCTACACTGGAAACACCATATATTTT
NA	TRBD2	TRBJ2-1	TRBV20-1	CSAATSGSLNEQFF	TGCAGTGCCGCGACTAGCGGGAGTTTAAATGAGCAGTTCTTC
NA	TRBD1	TRBJ2-7	TRBV6-5	CASSNHWDRVSYEQYF	TGTGCCAGCAGTAACCACTGGGACAGGGTTTCCTACGAGCAGTACTTC
once	NA	TRBJ2-2	TRBV12-3/TRBV12-4	CASTSPTSLNAGELFF	TGTGCCAGCACCTCTCCTACTAGCCTTAACGCCGGGGAGCTGTTTTTT
NA	NA	TRBJ2-3	TRBV10-1	CASSDWGRAFSQYF	TGCGCCAGCAGTGATTGGGGCAGGGCGTTCTCGCAGTATTTT
NA	NA	TRBJ2-2	TRBV5-6	CASSLSRAQTGELFF	TGTGCCAGCAGCTTGAGCCGGGCGCAAACCGGGGAGCTGTTTTTT
NA	TRBD1	TRBJ2-1	TRBV7-2	CASSVPGTVDNEQFF	TGTGCCAGCAGCGTACCCGGGACAGTTGACAATGAGCAGTTCTTC
once	NA	TRBJ2-7	TRBV14	CASRSPGTAISYEQYF	TGTGCCAGCAGAAGCCCCGGGACGGCGATATCCTACGAGCAGTACTTC
NA	TRBD1	TRBJ2-5	TRBV24-1	CATSDSGTGKTQYF	TGTGCCACCAGTGATTCCGGGACAGGGAAGACCCAGTACTTC
few	TRBD1	TRBJ2-7	TRBV6-5	CASSYSGQGTSYEQYF	TGTGCCAGCAGTTACTCCGGACAGGGGACGTCCTACGAGCAGTACTTC
NA	NA	TRBJ2-3	TRBV20-1	CSEAPRGGGADTQYF	TGCAGTGAAGCCCCCAGAGGGGGAGGGGCAGATACGCAGTATTTT
NA	NA	TRBJ2-3	TRBV20-1	CSASSYIDTQYF	TGCAGTGCTAGCAGTTATATAGATACGCAGTATTTT
few	TRBD1	TRBJ1-2	TRBV20-1	CSVKGDRGVIYGYTF	TGCAGTGTTAAGGGGGACAGGGGGGTTATCTATGGCTACACCTTC
NA	NA	TRBJ2-4	TRBV6-2/TRBV6-3	CASSREFWGAKNIQYF	TGTGCCAGCAGTCGTGAATTTTGGGGGGCCAAAAACATTCAGTACTTC
NA	TRBD2	TRBJ2-1	TRBV29-1	CSVEVAGVLNEQFF	TGCAGCGTTGAAGTAGCGGGAGTTCTGAATGAGCAGTTCTTC
NA	NA	TRBJ2-2	TRBV5-6	CASSLAGVSGELFF	TGTGCCAGCAGCTTGGCGGGAGTATCCGGGGAGCTGTTTTTT
NA	TRBD1	TRBJ1-4	TRBV20-1	CSAAGGQGIEKLFF	TGCAGTGCTGCCGGCGGACAGGGGATCGAAAAACTGTTTTTT
NA	NA	TRBJ2-6	TRBV3-1	CASSDGQSLSGANVLTF	TGTGCCAGCAGCGACGGACAGTCTCTCTCTGGGGCCAACGTCCTGACTTTC
NA	NA	TRBJ2-7	TRBV11-2	CASSSYDKTYEQYF	TGTGCCAGCAGCTCGTACGACAAAACCTACGAGCAGTACTTC
few	NA	TRBJ2-5	TRBV4-1	CASSQAREETQYF	TGCGCCAGCAGCCAAGCACGGGAAGAGACCCAGTACTTC
few	TRBD2	TRBJ2-7	TRBV3-1	CASTQAGDHYEQYF	TGTGCCAGCACACAAGCGGGGGACCACTACGAGCAGTACTTC
NA	TRBD1	TRBJ1-2	TRBV5-1	CASRFRDREGHGYTF	TGCGCCAGCAGATTCCGGGACAGGGAAGGACATGGCTACACCTTC
NA	NA	TRBJ1-5	TRBV27	CASSLNRPNSNQPQHF	TGTGCCAGCAGTTTAAACAGGCCGAATAGCAATCAGCCCCAGCATTTT
NA	NA	TRBJ1-4	TRBV20-1	CSATGGPTNEKLFF	TGCAGTGCTACCGGGGGACCGACTAATGAAAAACTGTTTTTT
NA	NA	TRBJ1-6	TRBV7-2	CASSLQQLNNSPLHF	TGTGCCAGCAGCTTACAGCAGCTGAATAATTCACCCCTCCACTTT
NA	NA	TRBJ2-3	TRBV11-2	CASSSAVADTQYF	TGTGCCAGCAGCTCAGCGGTCGCAGATACGCAGTATTTT
few	NA	TRBJ1-2	TRBV5-6	CASSPPVSVGYTF	TGTGCCAGCAGTCCACCCGTGTCTGTTGGCTACACCTTC
NA	TRBD1	TRBJ2-1	TRBV5-6	CASSFGQAEQFF	TGTGCCAGCAGCTTCGGACAGGCTGAGCAGTTCTTC
few	NA	TRBJ1-1	TRBV12-3/TRBV12-4	CASSLTGINTEAFF	TGTGCCAGCAGTTTAACAGGCATAAACACTGAAGCTTTCTTT
few	NA	TRBJ2-1	TRBV20-1	CSATPGSSYEQFF	TGCAGTGCTACGCCGGGCTCTTCGTATGAGCAGTTCTTC
few	NA	TRBJ2-5	TRBV7-2	CASSFQYAETQYF	TGTGCCAGCAGCTTTCAGTACGCAGAGACCCAGTACTTC
NA	NA	TRBJ1-5	TRBV24-1	CATSDAGHSNQPQHF	TGTGCCACCAGTGATGCGGGACACTCCAATCAGCCCCAGCATTTT